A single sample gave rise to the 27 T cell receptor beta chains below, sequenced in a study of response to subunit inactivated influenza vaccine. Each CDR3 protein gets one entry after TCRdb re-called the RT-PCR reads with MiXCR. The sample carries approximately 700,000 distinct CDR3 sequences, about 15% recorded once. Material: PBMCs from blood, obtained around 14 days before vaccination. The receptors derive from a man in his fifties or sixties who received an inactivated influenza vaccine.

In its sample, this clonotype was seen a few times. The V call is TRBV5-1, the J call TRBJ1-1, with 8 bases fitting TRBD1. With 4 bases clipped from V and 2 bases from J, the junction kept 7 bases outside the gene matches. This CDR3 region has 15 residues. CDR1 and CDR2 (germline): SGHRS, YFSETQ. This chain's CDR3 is CASSPQTGANTEAFF. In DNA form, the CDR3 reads TGCGCCAGCAGCCCGCAGACAGGGGCCAACACTGAAGCTTTCTTT. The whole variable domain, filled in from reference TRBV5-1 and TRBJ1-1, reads KAGVTQTPRYLIKTRGQQVTLSCSPISGHRSVSWYQQTPGQGLQFLFEYFSETQRNKGNFPGRFSGRQFSNSRSEMNVSTLELGDSALYLCASSPQTGANTEAFFGQGTRLTVV.

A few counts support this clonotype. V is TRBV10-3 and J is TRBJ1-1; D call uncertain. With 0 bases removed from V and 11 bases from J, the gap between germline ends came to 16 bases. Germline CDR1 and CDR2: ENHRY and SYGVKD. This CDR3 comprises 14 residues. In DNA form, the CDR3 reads TGTGCCATCAGTGAGTCCGAAACGGCCGGGCAGGCTTTCTTT. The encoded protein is CAISESETAGQAFF.

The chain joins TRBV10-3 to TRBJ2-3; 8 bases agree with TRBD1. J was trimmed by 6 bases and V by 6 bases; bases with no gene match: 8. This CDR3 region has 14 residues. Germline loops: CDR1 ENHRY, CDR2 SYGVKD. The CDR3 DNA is TGTGCCATCAGCCCTCTGACAGGGGTGGATACGCAGTATTTT. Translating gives CAISPLTGVDTQYF.

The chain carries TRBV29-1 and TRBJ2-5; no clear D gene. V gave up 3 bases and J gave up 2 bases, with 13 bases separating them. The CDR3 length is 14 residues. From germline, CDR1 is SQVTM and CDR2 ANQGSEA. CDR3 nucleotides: TGCAGCGTTGAGGTGAGCAGGCTACAAGAGACCCAGTACTTC. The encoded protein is CSVEVSRLQETQYF.

The CDR3: CASGDREDRSWDTQYF. The CDR3, as DNA: TGTGCCAGCGGCGATAGGGAGGACAGGTCATGGGATACGCAGTATTTT. This chain links TRBV12-3 or TRBV12-4 with TRBJ2-3; tentative D call: TRBD1 (7 bases). CDR3 length: 16 residues. Trimming cost V 8 bases and J 6 bases, with 24 bases left between them.

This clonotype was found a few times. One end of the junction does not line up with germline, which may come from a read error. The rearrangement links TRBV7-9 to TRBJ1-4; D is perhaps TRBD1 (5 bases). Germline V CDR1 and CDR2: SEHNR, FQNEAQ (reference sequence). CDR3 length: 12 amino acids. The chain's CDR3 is CASSTVAGGRVF. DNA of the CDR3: TGTGCCAGCAGCACCGTGGCCGGGGGGAGGGTTTTT. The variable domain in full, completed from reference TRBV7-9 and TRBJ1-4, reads DTGVSQNPRHKITKRGQNVTFRCDPISEHNRLYWYRQTLGQGPEFLTYFQNEAQLEKSRLLSDRFSAERPKGSFSTLEIQRTEQGDSAMYLCASSTVAGGRVFGSGTQLSVL.

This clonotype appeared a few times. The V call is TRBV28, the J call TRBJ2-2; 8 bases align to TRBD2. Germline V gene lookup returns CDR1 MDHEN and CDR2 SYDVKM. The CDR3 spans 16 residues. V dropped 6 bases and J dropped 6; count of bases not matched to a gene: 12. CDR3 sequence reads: CASRIPGLGLAGELFF. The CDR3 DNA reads TGTGCCAGCAGAATTCCGGGACTAGGCTTAGCCGGGGAGCTGTTTTTT.

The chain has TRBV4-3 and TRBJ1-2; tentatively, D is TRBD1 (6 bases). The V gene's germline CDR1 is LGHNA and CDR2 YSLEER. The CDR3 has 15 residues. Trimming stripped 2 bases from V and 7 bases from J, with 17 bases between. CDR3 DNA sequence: TGCGCCAGCAGCCAAAAGGGGGGAGAGGGCCGTGGCTACACCTTC. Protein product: CASSQKGGEGRGYTF.

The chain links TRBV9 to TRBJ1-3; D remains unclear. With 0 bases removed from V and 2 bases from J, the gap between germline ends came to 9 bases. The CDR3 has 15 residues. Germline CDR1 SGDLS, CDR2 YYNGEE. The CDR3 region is CASSVEVKTGNTIYF. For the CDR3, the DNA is TGTGCCAGCAGCGTAGAGGTGAAGACTGGAAACACCATATATTTT.

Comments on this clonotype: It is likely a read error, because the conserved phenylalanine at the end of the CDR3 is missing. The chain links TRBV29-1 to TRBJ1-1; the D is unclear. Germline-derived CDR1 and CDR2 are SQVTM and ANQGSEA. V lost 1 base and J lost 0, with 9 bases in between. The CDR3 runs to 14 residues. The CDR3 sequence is CSVEGRLMNTEAFL. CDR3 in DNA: TGCAGCGTTGAAGGTCGACTAATGAACACTGAAGCTTTCCTT.

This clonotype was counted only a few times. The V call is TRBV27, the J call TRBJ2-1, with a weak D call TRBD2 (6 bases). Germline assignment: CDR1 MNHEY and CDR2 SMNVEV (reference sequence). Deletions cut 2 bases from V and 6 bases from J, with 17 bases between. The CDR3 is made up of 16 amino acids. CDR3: CASSLLRAGRSNEQFF. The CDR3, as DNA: TGTGCCAGCAGTTTACTAAGGGCAGGGAGGTCCAATGAGCAGTTCTTC.

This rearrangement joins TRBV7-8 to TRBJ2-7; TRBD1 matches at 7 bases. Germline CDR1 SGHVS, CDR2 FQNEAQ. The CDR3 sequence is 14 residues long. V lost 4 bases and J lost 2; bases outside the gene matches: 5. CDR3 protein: CASSSETGAYEQYF. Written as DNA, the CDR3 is TGTGCCAGCAGCTCCGAAACAGGGGCCTACGAGCAGTACTTC.

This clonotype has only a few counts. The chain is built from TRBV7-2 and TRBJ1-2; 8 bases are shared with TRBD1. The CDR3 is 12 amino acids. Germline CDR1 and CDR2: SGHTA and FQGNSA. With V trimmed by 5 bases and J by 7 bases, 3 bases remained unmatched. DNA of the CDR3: TGTGCCAGCAGCCCAACAGGGGGTGGCTACACCTTC. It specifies CASSPTGGGYTF.

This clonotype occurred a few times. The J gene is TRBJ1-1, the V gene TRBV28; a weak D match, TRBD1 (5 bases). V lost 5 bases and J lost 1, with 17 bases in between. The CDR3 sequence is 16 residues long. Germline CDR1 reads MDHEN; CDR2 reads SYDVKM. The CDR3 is CASSPLPGGKNTEAFF. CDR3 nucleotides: TGTGCCAGCAGTCCTCTCCCCGGGGGAAAGAACACTGAAGCTTTCTTT. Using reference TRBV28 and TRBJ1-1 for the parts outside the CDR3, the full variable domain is DVKVTQSSRYLVKRTGEKVFLECVQDMDHENMFWYRQDPGLGLRLIYFSYDVKMKEKGDIPEGYSVSREKKERFSLILESASTNQTSMYLCASSPLPGGKNTEAFFGQGTRLTVV.

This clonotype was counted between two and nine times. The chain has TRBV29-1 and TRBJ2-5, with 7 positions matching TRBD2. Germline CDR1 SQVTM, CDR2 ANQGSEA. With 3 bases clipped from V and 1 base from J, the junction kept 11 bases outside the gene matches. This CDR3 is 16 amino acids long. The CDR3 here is CSVELSREGLQETQYF. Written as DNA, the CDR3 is TGCAGCGTTGAGTTGTCCAGGGAGGGACTCCAAGAGACCCAGTACTTC.

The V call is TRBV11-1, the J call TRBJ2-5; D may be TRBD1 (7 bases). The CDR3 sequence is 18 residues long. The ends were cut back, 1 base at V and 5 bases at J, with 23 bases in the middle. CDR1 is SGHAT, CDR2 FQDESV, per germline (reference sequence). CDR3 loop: CASSLVERAGQRRETQYF. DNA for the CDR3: TGTGCCAGCAGCTTAGTGGAGAGGGCGGGACAGCGAAGGGAGACCCAGTACTTC.

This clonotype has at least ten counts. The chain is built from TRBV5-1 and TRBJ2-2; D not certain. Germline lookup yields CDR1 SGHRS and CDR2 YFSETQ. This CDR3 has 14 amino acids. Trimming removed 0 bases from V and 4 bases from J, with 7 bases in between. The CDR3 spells CASSLVVGTGELFF. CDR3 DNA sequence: TGCGCCAGCAGCTTGGTTGTGGGCACCGGGGAGCTGTTTTTT.

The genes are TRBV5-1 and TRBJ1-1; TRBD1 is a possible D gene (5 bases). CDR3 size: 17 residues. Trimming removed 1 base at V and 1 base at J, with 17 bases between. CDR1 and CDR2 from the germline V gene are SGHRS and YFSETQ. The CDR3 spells CASSLTARVKGNTEAFF. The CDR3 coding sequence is TGCGCCAGCAGCTTGACCGCCAGGGTAAAGGGGAACACTGAAGCTTTCTTT.

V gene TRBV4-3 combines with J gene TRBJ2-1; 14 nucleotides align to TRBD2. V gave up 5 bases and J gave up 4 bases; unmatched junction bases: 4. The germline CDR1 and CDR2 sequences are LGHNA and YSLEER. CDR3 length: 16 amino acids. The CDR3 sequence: CASSGLAGGPYNEQFF. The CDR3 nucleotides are TGCGCCAGCAGCGGACTAGCGGGGGGTCCTTACAATGAGCAGTTCTTC.

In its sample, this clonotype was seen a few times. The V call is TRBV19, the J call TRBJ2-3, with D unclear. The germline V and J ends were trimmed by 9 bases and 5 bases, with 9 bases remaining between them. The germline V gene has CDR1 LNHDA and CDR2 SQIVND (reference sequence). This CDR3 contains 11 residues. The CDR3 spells CARESKDTQYF. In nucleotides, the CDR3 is TGTGCCAGGGAAAGTAAAGATACGCAGTATTTT.

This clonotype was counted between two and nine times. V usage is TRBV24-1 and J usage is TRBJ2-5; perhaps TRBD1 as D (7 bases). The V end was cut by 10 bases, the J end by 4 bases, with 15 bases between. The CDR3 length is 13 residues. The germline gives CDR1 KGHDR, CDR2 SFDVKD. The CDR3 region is CATGGQTRETQYF. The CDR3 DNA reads TGTGCCACGGGGGGACAGACACGAGAGACCCAGTACTTC.

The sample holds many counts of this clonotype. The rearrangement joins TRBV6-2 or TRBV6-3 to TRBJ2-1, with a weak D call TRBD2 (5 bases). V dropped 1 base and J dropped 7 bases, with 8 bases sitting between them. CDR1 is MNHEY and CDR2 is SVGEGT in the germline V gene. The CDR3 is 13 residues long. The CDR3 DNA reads TGTGCCAGCAGTTACTACCCGGGGAATGAGCAGTTCTTC. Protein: CASSYYPGNEQFF.

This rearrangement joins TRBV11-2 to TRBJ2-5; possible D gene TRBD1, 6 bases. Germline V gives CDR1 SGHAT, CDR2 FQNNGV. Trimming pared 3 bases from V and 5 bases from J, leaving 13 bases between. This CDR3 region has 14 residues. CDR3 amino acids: CASSLRVQGETQYF. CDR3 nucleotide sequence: TGTGCCAGCAGCTTGAGGGTTCAGGGGGAGACCCAGTACTTC.

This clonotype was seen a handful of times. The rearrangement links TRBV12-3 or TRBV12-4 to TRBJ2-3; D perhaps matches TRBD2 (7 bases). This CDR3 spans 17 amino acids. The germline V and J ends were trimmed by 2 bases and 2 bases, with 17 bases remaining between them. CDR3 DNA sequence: TGTGCCAGCAGTTTAAATTGGGCGGGGGCCAACACAGATACGCAGTATTTT. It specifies CASSLNWAGANTDTQYF.

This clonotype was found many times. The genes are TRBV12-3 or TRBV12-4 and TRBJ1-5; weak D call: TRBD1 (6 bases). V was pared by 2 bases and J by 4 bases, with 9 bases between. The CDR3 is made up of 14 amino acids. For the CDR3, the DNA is TGTGCCAGCAGTTTAACAGGGACAAATCAGCCCCAGCATTTT. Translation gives CASSLTGTNQPQHF.

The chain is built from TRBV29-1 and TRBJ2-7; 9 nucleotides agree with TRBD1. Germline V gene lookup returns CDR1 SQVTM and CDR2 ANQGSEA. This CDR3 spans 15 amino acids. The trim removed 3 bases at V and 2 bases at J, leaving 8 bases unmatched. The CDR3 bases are TGCAGCGTTGAGGGAGGGACAGGGAGCGCCTACGAGCAGTACTTC. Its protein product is CSVEGGTGSAYEQYF.

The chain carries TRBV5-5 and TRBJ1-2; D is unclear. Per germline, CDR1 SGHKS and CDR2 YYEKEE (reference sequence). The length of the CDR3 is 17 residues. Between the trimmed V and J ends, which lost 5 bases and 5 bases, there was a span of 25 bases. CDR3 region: CASSFSAGSHLRYGYTF. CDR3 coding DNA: TGTGCCAGCAGTTTCTCGGCGGGGTCCCACCTCCGTTATGGCTACACCTTC.